This T cell receptor (beta chain) was recovered during a study of identical twins. This CDR3 has 14 residues. Looked up from germline, CDR1 is MDHEN and CDR2 is SYDVKM. Trimming took 2 bases from V and 5 from J, leaving 10 bases between them. TCRdb independently ran MiXCR on the 5' RACE reads; one entry per CDR3 protein. Here the sample spans a few hundred thousand distinct CDR3 sequences, 9.6% being singletons. Study-wide points: Zero-insertion analyses might be partly confounded by invariant T cells like MAIT and iNKT. Researchers reported weaker excess twin sharing in beta out-of-frame sequences.

About this clonotype: Antigen: not known.

The same data also contributed to another study, on yellow fever vaccine responses in identical twins. From that report: Twins reportedly showed a vaccine T cell response that seemed partly convergent and partly personalized.

The sample was PBMCs. This sequence originates from a woman between 18 and 29 years old in good health. The chain links TRBV28 to TRBJ2-4; D remains unclear. The CDR3 DNA reads as TGTGCCAGCAGTTTACAACAATCCCAAAACATTCAGTACTTC. Translated: CASSLQQSQNIQYF.